This TCR beta chain stems from a study of T cells in Graves' hyperthyroidism and ophthalmopathy. Study results and caveats: Using 13 V-J features, a model discriminated ophthalmopathy from stable hyperthyroidism. Blood samples included most of the expanded thyroid clonotypes exceeding 0.001. Before onset, ophthalmopathy was predicted by the model a median around 6.5 months earlier.

Points on this clonotype: What it binds is not known. This clone may be a read error of a much larger clone one base away. Given the absence of the conserved phenylalanine or tryptophan at the CDR3 end, a read error is likely.

Germline V CDR1 and CDR2: LGHDT, YNNKEL (reference sequence). This CDR3 is 14 amino acids long. V lost 6 bases and J lost 3; bases outside the gene matches: 7. RNA transcripts yielded amplified TCR beta CDR3 regions. The HTBI primer set served for first-round RT-PCR of the TCR CDR3. TCRdb redid the calling of the multiplex PCR reads with MiXCR, one entry per CDR3 protein. The data hold some 300,000 distinct CDR3 sequences, with around 19% observed a single time. This sequence originates from a man over 45 with Graves' ophthalmopathy. Sequencing used blood. V is TRBV3-1 and J is TRBJ1-1; 7 positions match TRBD1. The CDR3 DNA reads TGTGCCAGCAGGAACAGGGGCCTTCACACTGAAGCTTTCTCT. Translation: CASRNRGLHTEAFS.